The next 18 T cell receptor beta chains were all read from a single sample in a study of blood T cell repertoires in COVID-19. Clones were sequenced by immunoSEQ multiplex PCR, and TCRdb holds only the in-frame ones, with some missing. The sample carries about 130,000 clones, more than 85% recorded once. The source material was peripheral blood. The receptors derive from a man aged 60 to 69 with active or convalescent COVID-19.

This chain links TRBV24-1 with TRBJ2-2; 7 bases match TRBD1. Trimming removed 4 bases from V and 4 bases from J; junction bases left unmatched: 8. Germline assignment: CDR1 KGHDR and CDR2 SFDVKD. The CDR3 is 16 residues long. The CDR3 here is CATSDTGTAITGELFF. The CDR3 nucleotides are TGTGCCACCAGTGACACCGGGACAGCAATCACCGGGGAGCTGTTTTTT.

A few counts support this clone. This chain joins TRBV20-1 and TRBJ2-7; D perhaps matches TRBD1 (6 bases). Trimming stripped 3 bases from V and 5 bases from J, with 17 bases between. The V gene's germline CDR1 is DFQATT and CDR2 SNEGSKA (reference sequence). This CDR3 comprises 14 residues. The CDR3 here is CSASEAVPGDEQYF. The CDR3 DNA follows: TGCAGTGCTAGTGAGGCGGTCCCAGGGGACGAGCAGTACTTC.

The V call is TRBV11-2, the J call TRBJ2-4; a possible D gene is TRBD1 (6 bases). Trimming cost V 4 bases and J 0 bases, with 10 bases left between them. The CDR3 extends over 15 amino acids. Germline lookup yields CDR1 SGHAT and CDR2 FQNNGV. For the CDR3, the DNA is TGTGCCAGCAGCTCGTTAGGGGGAGCCAAAAACATTCAGTACTTC. It yields the protein CASSSLGGAKNIQYF.

On this clone itself: The sample contains more than one DNA sequence encoding this CDR3. This chain links TRBV7-9 with TRBJ2-7; 14 nucleotides agree with TRBD2. The ends lost 5 bases at V and 2 bases at J; junction bases unmatched: 2. The CDR3 runs to 15 residues. Germline loops: CDR1 SEHNR, CDR2 FQNEAQ (reference sequence). The CDR3 is CASSPTSGRAYEQYF. The CDR3 DNA sequence: TGTGCCAGCAGCCCGACTAGCGGGAGGGCCTACGAGCAGTACTTC.

The rearrangement uses TRBV11-2 and TRBJ1-2; TRBD1 might be the D (6 bases). Germline V gives CDR1 SGHAT, CDR2 FQNNGV. CDR3 length: 14 residues. The V gene lost 4 bases and the J gene lost 7 bases, with 16 bases spanning the gap. DNA for the CDR3: TGTGCCAGCAGCTCAGCGGGGACATTTGGTGGCTACACCTTC. Amino acids: CASSSAGTFGGYTF.

The rearrangement joins TRBV18 to TRBJ1-3; D ambiguous. The CDR3 has 15 amino acids. Germline V lookup: CDR1 KGHSH, CDR2 LQKENI. The V and J ends lost 3 bases and 2 bases respectively, with 11 bases between them. The chain's CDR3 is CASSPPSEAGNTIYF. In nucleotides, the CDR3 is TGTGCCAGCTCACCCCCTTCGGAGGCTGGAAACACCATATATTTT.

V is TRBV10-1 and J is TRBJ1-5; 9 positions match TRBD1. Germline lookup yields CDR1 WNHNN and CDR2 SYGVQD (reference sequence). The CDR3 has 13 amino acids. V dropped 7 bases and J dropped 5; count of bases not matched to a gene: 3. CDR3 loop: CASKWDRDQPQHF. As DNA, the CDR3 is TGCGCCAGCAAGTGGGACAGGGATCAGCCCCAGCATTTT.

The chain couples TRBV28 to TRBJ1-2; weak D call: TRBD1 (5 bases). This CDR3 comprises 11 residues. Trimming took off 4 bases at V and 5 bases at J, with 5 bases between the two ends. Germline-derived CDR1 and CDR2 are MDHEN and SYDVKM. This chain's CDR3 is CASSSGYGYTF. In DNA, the CDR3 is TGTGCCAGCAGTTCAGGGTATGGCTACACCTTC.

The rearrangement links TRBV2 to TRBJ2-7, with 10 bases fitting TRBD2. Per germline, CDR1 SNHLY and CDR2 FYNNEI. The CDR3 is 15 amino acids. The V gene end was trimmed by 7 bases and the J gene end by 0 bases; junction bases not matched to a gene: 6. Here the CDR3 DNA reads TGTGCCAGCAAGGCAGGGACTAGCGTCTCCTACGAGCAGTACTTC. It codes for CASKAGTSVSYEQYF.

The chain joins TRBV6-5 to TRBJ2-3; possible D gene TRBD2, 7 bases. This CDR3 contains 13 residues. The germline V and J ends were trimmed by 7 bases and 6 bases, with 14 bases remaining between them. The germline gives CDR1 MNHEY, CDR2 SVGAGI. CDR3 sequence (DNA): TGTGCCAGCAATCCGCGGGGGCAGGATACGCAGTATTTT. It specifies CASNPRGQDTQYF.

The CDR3 protein is CASSLTQPNEKLFF. The CDR3 DNA sequence: TGCGCCAGCAGCTTGACACAGCCTAATGAAAAACTGTTTTTT. The chain has TRBV5-1 and TRBJ1-4; D is undetermined. CDR1 and CDR2 from the germline V gene are SGHRS and YFSETQ. This CDR3 region has 14 residues. The V end was cut by 1 base, the J end by 3 bases, with 7 bases between.

The chain links TRBV7-2 to TRBJ1-5; 9 bases are shared with TRBD1. V was clipped by 4 bases and J by 0 bases; unmatched bases: 1. The germline V gene encodes CDR1 SGHTA and CDR2 FQGNSA. This CDR3 contains 15 residues. The CDR3 DNA reads TGTGCCAGCAGCTCACAGGGGGCTAGCAATCAGCCCCAGCATTTT. Protein product: CASSSQGASNQPQHF. Filled out from reference TRBV7-2 and TRBJ1-5, the complete variable domain reads GAGVSQSPSNKVTEKGKDVELRCDPISGHTALYWYRQSLGQGLEFLIYFQGNSAPDKSGLPSDRFSAERTGGSVSTLTIQRTQQEDSAVYLCASSSQGASNQPQHFGDGTRLSIL.

The chain couples TRBV2 to TRBJ1-1; D is ambiguous. V was pared by 6 bases and J by 2 bases, with 4 bases between. There are 11 residues in the CDR3. Germline V lookup: CDR1 SNHLY, CDR2 FYNNEI. In DNA, the CDR3 is TGTGCCAGCAGGACTAACACTGAAGCTTTCTTT. Protein: CASRTNTEAFF.

This chain links TRBV21-1 with TRBJ2-7; whether TRBD2, the table's D call, matches the DNA was not checked. TRBV21-1 is an annotated pseudogene. This CDR3 region has 14 residues. CDR3 protein: CASSKGTSHYEQYF. The CDR3, as DNA: TGTGCCAGCAGCAAAGGGACTTCCCACTACGAGCAGTACTTC.

The chain links TRBV18 to TRBJ2-1; 12 bases line up with TRBD2. V lost 2 bases and J lost 3; bases outside the gene matches: 2. CDR1 KGHSH and CDR2 LQKENI come from the germline V gene. The CDR3 is 16 residues long. The CDR3: CASSPSSGGDYNEQFF. CDR3 coding DNA: TGTGCCAGCTCACCATCTAGCGGGGGGGACTACAATGAGCAGTTCTTC.

The rearrangement joins TRBV6-5 to TRBJ1-1; 7 bases fit TRBD1. Germline CDR1 is MNHEY and CDR2 is SVGAGI. V gave up 6 bases and J gave up 9 bases; unmatched junction bases: 10. The CDR3 spans 13 residues. CDR3 sequence reads: CASSVDKGQKAFF. CDR3 nucleotide sequence: TGTGCCAGCAGCGTAGATAAGGGACAGAAAGCTTTCTTT.

The CDR3 loop is CATQPGWDNSPLHF. The CDR3 coding sequence is TGTGCCACCCAGCCAGGGTGGGATAATTCACCCCTCCACTTT. The chain employs TRBV24-1 and TRBJ1-6; D perhaps matches TRBD1 (5 bases). This CDR3 is built from 14 residues. Germline lookup yields CDR1 KGHDR and CDR2 SFDVKD. V was trimmed by 9 bases and J by 5 bases, leaving 13 bases between them.

The chain has TRBV11-3 and TRBJ2-1; 9 positions agree with TRBD2. Germline loops: CDR1 SGHNT, CDR2 YENEEA. Trimming at V came to 0 bases and at J to 1 base, leaving 7 bases not matched to a gene. The CDR3 loop spans 18 amino acids. CDR3 residues: CASSLDGLAGPSYNEQFF. As DNA, the CDR3 is TGTGCCAGCAGCTTAGATGGGCTAGCGGGACCTTCCTACAATGAGCAGTTCTTC.